The clone carrying this T cell receptor (beta chain) came up a few times. Its antigen remains unidentified. This entry is derived from a study of blood T cells in healthy people across ages. Isolation recovered at least 7 million PBMCs from every sample. With a J-beta primer mix and a sample-barcoded 5' primer, a second PCR ran roughly 6 to 11 cycles. Each cDNA molecule was tagged by a template-switch adaptor with 12 random nucleotides. TCRdb reprocessed the 5' RACE reads via MiXCR and lists one record per CDR3 protein. The repertoire holds around 1.5 million distinct CDR3 sequences, approximately 40% seen once, with less than 8% in the top ten. Study results and caveats: A conclusive naive versus antigen-experienced comparison was prevented by the unsorted PBMCs.

This TCR derives from a young woman in good health. Sequencing was done on a sample of blood.

The CDR3, as DNA: TGTGCCAGCAGTTCCATAGGGCTCGAGCAGTACTTC. It encodes CASSSIGLEQYF. This chain connects TRBV6-6 to TRBJ2-5; D gene uncertain. The J call may be mistaken, given a closer DNA end match to TRBJ2-7. The V gene's germline CDR1 is MNHNY and CDR2 SVGAGI (reference sequence). This CDR3 contains 12 residues.